This T cell receptor beta chain was recovered during a study of CD8+ T cells in alopecia areata. About the research overall: Each of the treated patients was given oral tofacitinib, 5 to 10 mg twice daily, for moderate-to-severe alopecia areata. Findings of the study overall: Since there was just one nonresponder, nobody can yet say how baseline CD8+ expansion ties to response. Throughout tofacitinib, many expanded lesional clones continued to persist in scalp and blood.

A word on this clone: The target antigen is unknown.

cDNA serving as the sequencing template came from extracted, reverse transcribed RNA. The table came from immunoSEQ multiplex PCR; TCRdb's copy has only in-frame clones and leaves some out. The sample lists some 150,000 clones; roughly four fifths were seen once. The CDR3 contains 14 residues. The germline gives CDR1 MNHEY, CDR2 SVGAGI. The ends lost 5 bases at V and 5 bases at J; junction bases unmatched: 4. Treatment defined: oral pan-JAK inhibitor, 5-10 mg twice daily. Samples from alopecia areata patients were lesional scalp punch biopsies and peripheral blood. Sequenced material: CD8+ T cells sorted from blood, taken at week 4, from a patient treated with tofacitinib. The TCR was taken from a human donor with alopecia areata. The chain uses TRBV6-5 and TRBJ1-4, with 8 positions matching TRBD1. For the CDR3, the DNA is TGTGCCAGCAGTCGGACAGGGTCGAATGAAAAACTGTTTTTT. It encodes CASSRTGSNEKLFF.